The 4 T cell receptor beta chains below all came from one sample that was sequenced in a study of blood T cells in healthy people across ages. With a J-beta primer mix and a sample-barcoded 5' primer, a second PCR ran roughly 7 to 11 cycles. TCRdb re-called the 5' RACE reads through MiXCR, storing one row per CDR3 protein. The top ten hold under 25% of the sample, which has approximately 2,000,000 distinct CDR3 sequences, roughly 43% seen once. Sequencing was done on a sample of blood. Every receptor here comes from a human donor in good health.

The gene calls are TRBV12-3 or TRBV12-4 and TRBJ2-3; the D gene is possibly TRBD1 (6 bases). The CDR3 totals 13 residues. Trimming took off 7 bases at V and 4 bases at J, with 12 bases between the two ends. DNA of the CDR3: TGTGCCAGCACGCCAGGGGCTTCAGATACGCAGTATTTT. Amino acid sequence: CASTPGASDTQYF.

This clonotype was counted a few times. This chain joins TRBV20-1 and TRBJ2-3; no firm D call. The CDR3 sequence is 12 residues long. V gave up 6 bases and J gave up 2 bases, with 9 bases separating them. Germline-derived CDR1 and CDR2 are DFQATT and SNEGSKA (reference sequence). The CDR3 loop is CSAFGNTDTQYF. The CDR3 DNA follows: TGCAGTGCGTTTGGCAACACAGATACGCAGTATTTT.

The chain uses TRBV5-1 and TRBJ2-1; a possible D gene is TRBD2 (6 bases). The CDR3 contains 19 residues. V lost 4 bases to trimming and J lost 8 bases, with 31 bases between them. Germline CDR1 and CDR2: SGHRS and YFSETQ. This CDR3 is CASSPREPLTYDKVDEQFF. CDR3 bases: TGCGCCAGCAGCCCCCGGGAGCCACTAACCTATGACAAGGTCGATGAGCAGTTCTTC.

This chain joins TRBV3-1 and TRBJ2-3, with TRBD1 matching over 11 bases. From germline, CDR1 is LGHDT and CDR2 YNNKEL (reference sequence). V gave up 6 bases and J gave up 3 bases; unmatched junction bases: 2. This CDR3 is built from 14 residues. As DNA, the CDR3 is TGTGCCAGCAGGGACAGGGGGCCGACAGATACGCAGTATTTT. Translation gives CASRDRGPTDTQYF.